The next 31 T cell receptor beta chains were all read from a single sample in a study of T-cell memory formation after mild COVID-19 (dated by TCRdb to the early 2020s). Libraries were made using 5' RACE. The instrument given in TCRdb is Illumina NovaSeq 6000. TCRdb redid the processing of the public reads, applying fastp at Q25 and MiXCR, and retained in-frame beta chains. Each CDR3 protein appears once, grouped with its most common genes and DNA. In this sample the table shows under 300,000 distinct CDR3 sequences, about 20% of which occur a single time. The ten largest clones capture about 23% of the sample. The sequenced sample consisted of PBMCs or a T cell subset sorted from them (not recorded which). The receptors shown here come from a man aged 18 to 30 who had mild COVID-19 (a few samples of this study predate the infection). The sample titles of this study are shuffled in the database, so cell type and time point are left out; the donor was told from shared clones.

This clonotype occurred a few times. The chain combines TRBV7-2 with TRBJ2-7, with D perhaps matching TRBD1 or TRBD2 (6 bases each). Germline values: CDR1 SGHTA, CDR2 FQGNSA. V lost 1 base and J 0 bases, leaving 10 bases between the germline ends. The CDR3 is made up of 15 amino acids. The CDR3: CASSLVGGISYEQYV. The CDR3 bases are TGTGCCAGCAGCTTAGTCGGGGGCATCTCCTACGAGCAGTACGTC.

The genes are TRBV4-1 and TRBJ2-4; TRBD1 aligns across 7 bases. CDR1 and CDR2 from the germline V gene are MGHRA and YSYEKL. This CDR3 region has 15 residues. The V and J ends lost 3 bases and 5 bases, in that order; junction bases with no gene match: 7. CDR3 DNA sequence: TGCGCCAGCAGCCAGACAGGGTTTGGGGAAAACATTCAGTACTTC. Translated, it gives CASSQTGFGENIQYF.

The chain is built from TRBV7-8 and TRBJ2-3; possible D gene TRBD1, 5 bases. Per germline, CDR1 SGHVS and CDR2 FQNEAQ. The CDR3 has 14 amino acids. V was shortened by 6 bases and J by 0 bases, with 10 bases between the two germline ends. The CDR3 nucleotides read TGTGCCAGCAGGTCGACAGTAAGCACAGATACGCAGTATTTT. Protein: CASRSTVSTDTQYF.

The sample holds many counts of this clonotype. The rearrangement uses TRBV4-1 and TRBJ2-3; D remains ambiguous. CDR1 is MGHRA, CDR2 YSYEKL, per germline. The CDR3 consists of 16 residues. V lost 0 bases to trimming and J lost 2 bases, with 12 bases between them. The CDR3 loop is CASSQESYPSTDTQYF. In DNA, the CDR3 is TGCGCCAGCAGCCAAGAATCCTATCCCTCCACAGATACGCAGTATTTT.

The chain joins TRBV6-1 to TRBJ1-6; D unclear. Germline CDR1 MNHNS, CDR2 SASEGT. The V gene lost 2 bases and the J gene lost 2 bases, with 13 bases spanning the gap. CDR3 length: 17 amino acids. DNA for the CDR3: TGTGCCAGCAGTGAACTGAGGGTTGAGACCTATAATTCACCCCTCCACTTT. Its translation is CASSELRVETYNSPLHF.

The rearrangement links TRBV6-2 or TRBV6-3 to TRBJ1-4; D uncertain. This CDR3 spans 14 amino acids. In germline, CDR1 is MNHEY, CDR2 SVGEGT. Between the trimmed V and J ends, which lost 6 bases and 1 base, there was a span of 9 bases. CDR3 nucleotides: TGTGCCAGCAGCCTCCGGAGAACTAATGAAAAACTGTTTTTT. It codes for CASSLRRTNEKLFF.

This clonotype was seen more than once but under ten times. The gene calls are TRBV6-5 and TRBJ2-7, with 7 bases identical to TRBD1. Trimming at V came to 0 bases and at J to 1 base, leaving 3 bases not matched to a gene. This CDR3 is 15 amino acids long. CDR1 is MNHEY and CDR2 is SVGAGI in the germline V gene. This chain's CDR3 is CASSYSNRGSYEQYF. The CDR3 nucleotides read TGTGCCAGCAGTTACTCTAACAGGGGTTCCTACGAGCAGTACTTC.

This clonotype has just a few counts. V usage is TRBV6-2 or TRBV6-3 and J usage is TRBJ2-5; TRBD2 agrees at 8 bases. CDR3 length equals 14 residues. Per germline, CDR1 MNHEY and CDR2 SVGEGT. The V and J ends lost 6 bases and 5 bases, in that order; junction bases with no gene match: 8. CDR3 sequence (DNA): TGTGCCAGCAGCCGACGGGAGGGGTTGGAGACCCAGTACTTC. Translating gives CASSRREGLETQYF.

This clonotype has only a few counts. The CDR3: CASTLDRGTPEAFF. Here the CDR3 DNA reads TGTGCCAGCACCCTCGACAGGGGGACCCCTGAAGCTTTCTTT. The chain recombines TRBV7-2 with TRBJ1-1, with 9 bases matching TRBD1. The V and J ends lost 7 bases and 6 bases, in that order; junction bases with no gene match: 9. Germline CDR1 reads SGHTA; CDR2 reads FQGNSA. The CDR3 runs 14 residues.

This clonotype showed up just a few times. This chain joins TRBV7-6 and TRBJ2-6; maybe TRBD2 (5 bases). Deletions cut 5 bases from V and 0 bases from J, with 8 bases between. CDR1 SGHVS and CDR2 FNYEAQ come from the germline V gene. CDR3 size: 15 residues. The CDR3 DNA reads TGTGCCAGCAGCAGCGCGGGCTCTGGGGCCAACGTCCTGACTTTC. Amino acids: CASSSAGSGANVLTF.

This clonotype has ten or more counts. The chain recombines TRBV6-4 with TRBJ2-3, with 8 positions matching TRBD2. Trimming removed 3 bases from V and 1 base from J; junction bases left unmatched: 3. The germline V gene encodes CDR1 MRHNA and CDR2 SNTAGT. CDR3 length: 15 residues. The CDR3 sequence: CASSEGSGGTDTQYF. The CDR3 DNA follows: TGTGCCAGCAGTGAGGGTAGCGGGGGCACAGATACGCAGTATTTT.

This clonotype turned up a few times. The CDR3 is CASSPSGEQFF. CDR3 nucleotides: TGTGCCAGCAGCCCCAGCGGTGAGCAGTTCTTC. The V gene is TRBV2, the J gene TRBJ2-1; D perhaps matches TRBD2 (5 bases). Trimming removed 6 bases from V and 9 bases from J, with 9 bases in between. The CDR3 is made up of 11 amino acids. Germline V gene lookup returns CDR1 SNHLY and CDR2 FYNNEI.

The chain recombines TRBV2 with TRBJ2-7; a weak D match, TRBD1 (5 bases). Per the germline V gene, CDR1 is SNHLY and CDR2 is FYNNEI. CDR3 length equals 12 residues. Deletions cut 2 bases from V and 3 bases from J, with 5 bases between. The CDR3 DNA reads TGTGCCAGCAGTGAACAGGGCTACGAGCAGTACGTC. Its translation: CASSEQGYEQYV.

Ten or more counts support this clonotype. V is TRBV11-2 and J is TRBJ1-1, with D unclear. CDR3 length: 12 residues. V was pared by 2 bases and J by 10 bases, with 11 bases between. Per the germline V gene, CDR1 is SGHAT and CDR2 is FQNNGV. Written as DNA, the CDR3 is TGTGCCAGCAGCTTATTTCAGGAAGGAGCTTTCTTT. As protein: CASSLFQEGAFF.

The chain carries TRBV27 and TRBJ2-1; D unresolved. This CDR3 spans 14 amino acids. The V gene lost 5 bases and the J gene lost 6 bases, with 14 bases spanning the gap. CDR1 and CDR2 (germline): MNHEY, SMNVEV (reference sequence). The CDR3 DNA follows: TGTGCCAGCAGTCGAGGTAGCACGATCAATGAGCAGTTCTTC. It codes for CASSRGSTINEQFF.

A few counts support this clonotype. Its ends do not fully match the called genes, so a read error is possible. The CDR3 bases are TGTGCTAGCAGCTTAGAACGGGACTATGAGCAGTTCTTC. Protein product: CASSLERDYEQFF. The chain joins TRBV7-7 to TRBJ2-1; TRBD2 might be the D (6 bases). This CDR3 is 13 amino acids long. Germline V lookup: CDR1 SSHAT, CDR2 FNYEAQ (reference sequence).

The chain employs TRBV20-1 and TRBJ2-3; 9 nucleotides match TRBD2. Germline values: CDR1 DFQATT, CDR2 SNEGSKA (reference sequence). Trimming took 5 bases from V and 2 from J; bases not matched to a gene: 5. This CDR3 has 14 amino acids. CDR3 in amino acids: CSALAGPSTDTQYF. The CDR3 bases are TGCAGTGCTCTAGCGGGGCCATCCACAGATACGCAGTATTTT.

The chain recombines TRBV4-1 with TRBJ2-3; tentative D call: TRBD2 (6 bases). Trimming removed 1 base from V and 6 bases from J, with 17 bases in between. The CDR3 sequence is 16 residues long. Germline V gives CDR1 MGHRA, CDR2 YSYEKL. For the CDR3, the DNA is TGCGCCAGCAGCCAAGGATCAGGGCTCCGGGAGGATACGCAGTATTTT. Translated, it gives CASSQGSGLREDTQYF.

Ten or more counts support this clonotype. The chain carries TRBV6-5 and TRBJ2-1; 8 nucleotides line up with TRBD2. From germline, CDR1 is MNHEY and CDR2 SVGAGI. The CDR3 is made up of 16 amino acids. Trimming removed 2 bases from V and 7 bases from J; junction bases left unmatched: 10. CDR3 bases: TGTGCCAGCAGTTACGCAGCTAGCGGGCTGGGGAATGAGCAGTTCTTC. Translating it yields CASSYAASGLGNEQFF.

This clonotype came up a few times. The chain uses TRBV7-2 and TRBJ2-1; perhaps TRBD1 as D (6 bases). The V gene lost 1 base and the J gene lost 0 bases, with 16 bases spanning the gap. CDR3 size: 18 residues. Germline lookup yields CDR1 SGHTA and CDR2 FQGNSA. CDR3 residues: CASSLGLGDRSSYNEQFF. CDR3 sequence (DNA): TGTGCCAGCAGCTTAGGTCTAGGCGACAGGAGCTCCTACAATGAGCAGTTCTTC.

This chain uses TRBV14 with TRBJ2-1, with 7 nucleotides matching TRBD2. V dropped 3 bases and J dropped 9; count of bases not matched to a gene: 5. The CDR3 has 13 amino acids. Germline-derived CDR1 and CDR2 are SGHDN and FVKESK. CDR3 sequence reads: CASSQSSGGEQFF. The CDR3 DNA reads as TGTGCCAGCAGCCAGTCTTCGGGAGGTGAGCAGTTCTTC.

V and J are TRBV6-4 and TRBJ1-6, with D perhaps TRBD1 (5 bases). The V gene lost 0 bases and the J gene lost 7 bases, with 10 bases spanning the gap. Germline V gives CDR1 MRHNA, CDR2 SNTAGT. The CDR3 sequence is 15 residues long. The CDR3 bases are TGTGCCAGCAGTGACTCCGGACACGAAAATTCACCCCTCCACTTT. Its protein is CASSDSGHENSPLHF.

CDR3 protein: CASSQGLAGAHQETQYF. The CDR3 nucleotides read TGCGCCAGCAGCCAGGGACTAGCGGGGGCTCACCAAGAGACCCAGTACTTC. The chain links TRBV5-1 to TRBJ2-5, with 14 positions matching TRBD2. CDR1 is SGHRS, CDR2 YFSETQ, per germline. The junction had 5 bases not matched to a gene; V was cut back by 4 bases and J by 0 bases. The CDR3 is 17 residues long.

This clonotype was seen a handful of times. The chain joins TRBV28 to TRBJ1-2, with D uncertain. The CDR3 runs 14 residues. CDR1 is MDHEN, CDR2 SYDVKM, per germline. Between the trimmed V and J ends, which lost 3 bases and 7 bases, there was a span of 15 bases. Written as DNA, the CDR3 is TGTGCCAGCAGTTTGGGCAGGCTCCCCTTTGGCTACACCTTC. Amino acids: CASSLGRLPFGYTF.

This chain joins TRBV6-1 and TRBJ1-1, with D hard to call. V was pared by 6 bases and J by 1 base, with 15 bases between. The germline V gene encodes CDR1 MNHNS and CDR2 SASEGT. The CDR3 contains 15 residues. The CDR3 region is CASRAIGRENTEAFF. Here the CDR3 DNA reads TGTGCCAGCAGAGCCATTGGGCGGGAGAACACTGAAGCTTTCTTT.

This clonotype was observed at least ten times. The chain is built from TRBV4-3 and TRBJ1-5; no reliable D call. V was shortened by 2 bases and J by 5 bases, with 7 bases between the two germline ends. The CDR3 covers 13 residues. CDR1 and CDR2 from the germline V gene are LGHNA and YSLEER. CDR3 DNA: TGCGCCAGCAGCCAACAGGAGGATCAGCCCCAGCATTTT. Translating it yields CASSQQEDQPQHF.

This clonotype was recorded a few times. The J gene is TRBJ1-2, the V gene TRBV18, with 8 bases matching TRBD1. The CDR3 runs 18 residues. The junction had 19 bases not matched to a gene; V was cut back by 6 bases and J by 4 bases. Per germline, CDR1 KGHSH and CDR2 LQKENI. The CDR3 nucleotides read TGTGCCAGCTCCCCTCAAGCCCCGGTCCGCACAGGGGGCTATGGCTACACCTTC. As protein: CASSPQAPVRTGGYGYTF.

This clonotype was counted a few times. CDR3 DNA: TGTGCCAGCAGTGACTCGGGGACCGGGGAGCTGTTTTTT. It codes for CASSDSGTGELFF. The chain links TRBV6-4 to TRBJ2-2; D remains unclear. Trimming removed 0 bases from V and 5 bases from J, with 4 bases in between. From germline, CDR1 is MRHNA and CDR2 SNTAGT. The CDR3 runs to 13 residues.

The chain is built from TRBV5-1 and TRBJ2-1, with D possibly being TRBD1 or TRBD2 (5 bases each). The CDR3 has 16 residues. V lost 3 bases and J lost 2, with 15 bases in between. The germline V gene has CDR1 SGHRS and CDR2 YFSETQ. CDR3 sequence (DNA): TGCGCCAGCAGCTCGGGACCTTCGCGTACCTACAATGAGCAGTTCTTC. Translation: CASSSGPSRTYNEQFF.

This clonotype was observed at least ten times. J is TRBJ2-2 and V is TRBV12-3 or TRBV12-4; no clear D gene. Deletions cut 3 bases from V and 6 bases from J, with 11 bases between. The CDR3 is made up of 14 amino acids. The CDR3 sequence is CASSFGPRSGELFF. DNA of the CDR3: TGTGCCAGCAGTTTTGGGCCCCGGTCCGGGGAGCTGTTTTTT.

This clonotype has more than one count but fewer than ten. CDR3 residues: CASSYSGSPGELFF. For the CDR3, the DNA is TGTGCCAGCAGTTACTCCGGGTCCCCCGGGGAGCTGTTTTTT. The J gene is TRBJ2-2, the V gene TRBV6-5; D call uncertain. V gave up 0 bases and J gave up 6 bases, with 8 bases separating them. Per the germline V gene, CDR1 is MNHEY and CDR2 is SVGAGI. CDR3 size: 14 residues.